One sample yielded the 25 T cell receptor beta chains listed below, sequenced in a study of cytomegalovirus exposure and HLA in healthy donors. This PCR relied on a set of 60 Vbeta primers and 13 Jbeta primers. This table comes from immunoSEQ multiplex PCR, and its TCRdb copy is limited to in-frame clones, with some not included. The sample includes some 70,000 clones, more than 80% of them seen just once. Sequenced sample: PBMCs. These receptor sequences come from a human donor in good health.

The chain links TRBV19 to TRBJ1-2; maybe TRBD1 (5 bases). In germline, CDR1 is LNHDA, CDR2 SQIVND (reference sequence). V gave up 3 bases and J gave up 2 bases, with 7 bases separating them. The CDR3 runs 13 residues. This CDR3 is CASSIYRNYGYTF. The CDR3 DNA is TGTGCCAGTAGTATCTACAGGAACTATGGCTACACCTTC.

The CDR3 DNA reads as TGCGCCAGCAGCTTGGATAACAGGGTAAATGAAAAACTGTTTTTT. Translated, it gives CASSLDNRVNEKLFF. The V and J genes are TRBV5-1 and TRBJ1-4; D may be TRBD1 (6 bases). The germline V and J ends were trimmed by 0 bases and 5 bases, with 11 bases remaining between them. The CDR3 covers 15 residues. In germline, CDR1 is SGHRS, CDR2 YFSETQ.

The sample holds one count of this clone. The chain has TRBV6-5 and TRBJ1-5; TRBD1 aligns across 7 bases. The CDR3 is 13 amino acids. Germline-derived CDR1 and CDR2 are MNHEY and SVGAGI. J gave up 7 bases and V 5 bases, and 5 bases lay outside the gene matches. In nucleotides, the CDR3 is TGTGCCAGCAGTCACGGGACAGACCAGCCCCAGCATTTT. Translating gives CASSHGTDQPQHF.

This clone appeared a few times. The chain employs TRBV28 and TRBJ2-3, with TRBD2 matching 11 bases. Germline V lookup: CDR1 MDHEN, CDR2 SYDVKM. V was pared by 0 bases and J by 7 bases, with 6 bases of the junction left unmatched. The CDR3 consists of 16 residues. The CDR3 reads CASSLWTSGDGYTQYF. In DNA form, the CDR3 reads TGTGCCAGCAGTTTATGGACTAGCGGGGATGGGTATACGCAGTATTTT.

In its sample, this clone was seen once. This chain links TRBV19 with TRBJ1-5, with D maybe TRBD1 (6 bases). This CDR3 spans 14 amino acids. Per germline, CDR1 LNHDA and CDR2 SQIVND (reference sequence). V was shortened by 6 bases and J by 2 bases, with 11 bases between the two germline ends. The CDR3 bases are TGTGCCAGTAGCGATGCAGGGGGCAATCAGCCCCAGCATTTT. Residues: CASSDAGGNQPQHF. The full variable domain, completed using reference TRBV19 and TRBJ1-5, is DGGITQSPKYLFRKEGQNVTLSCEQNLNHDAMYWYRQDPGQGLRLIYYSQIVNDFQKGDIAEGYSVSREKKESFPLTVTSAQKNPTAFYLCASSDAGGNQPQHFGDGTRLSIL.

The J gene is TRBJ1-2, the V gene TRBV7-3, with 9 bases aligning to TRBD1. Germline V gene lookup returns CDR1 SGHTA and CDR2 FQGTGA. The CDR3 covers 14 residues. The V segment lost 4 bases and the J segment 9 bases; nucleotides outside the gene matches: 9. The DNA of the CDR3 is TGTGCCAGCAGCTCAGTCCCGGGACAGGGAAGCTACACCTTC. This sequence encodes CASSSVPGQGSYTF.

V is TRBV19 and J is TRBJ2-2; 7 nucleotides align to TRBD2. After removal of 3 bases from V and 0 bases from J, the junction contained 1 base not matched to a gene. Germline assignment: CDR1 LNHDA and CDR2 SQIVND (reference sequence). The length of the CDR3 is 15 residues. The CDR3 coding sequence is TGTGCCAGTAGTATCAGCGGGACGAACACCGGGGAGCTGTTTTTT. It translates to CASSISGTNTGELFF.

V usage is TRBV7-6 and J usage is TRBJ1-5, with D maybe TRBD1 (5 bases). Per the germline V gene, CDR1 is SGHVS and CDR2 is FNYEAQ. The CDR3 sequence is 19 residues long. V gave up 6 bases and J gave up 2 bases, with 26 bases separating them. CDR3: CASSPLPGESLEGNQPQHF. CDR3 bases: TGTGCCAGCAGTCCCCTACCGGGGGAATCTTTAGAGGGCAATCAGCCCCAGCATTTT.

The rearrangement joins TRBV30 to TRBJ1-4, with D possibly matching TRBD1 (6 bases). Germline assignment: CDR1 GTSNPN and CDR2 SVGIG (reference sequence). V lost 3 bases to trimming and J lost 8 bases, with 13 bases between them. The CDR3 runs to 13 residues. The CDR3 sequence is CAWRYGGVEKLFF. The CDR3 region has the DNA TGTGCCTGGAGATATGGGGGCGTGGAAAAACTGTTTTTT.

The chain has TRBV6-5 and TRBJ2-3; TRBD2 matches 9 bases. Germline V lookup: CDR1 MNHEY, CDR2 SVGAGI. V was clipped by 2 bases and J by 6 bases; unmatched bases: 6. The CDR3 has 15 residues. CDR3 protein: CASSYHSGGRDTQYF. The CDR3 DNA reads TGTGCCAGCAGTTACCATAGCGGGGGCAGGGATACGCAGTATTTT.

The genes are TRBV5-4 and TRBJ1-3; D unresolved. V lost 0 bases and J 2 bases, leaving 9 bases between the germline ends. Germline assignment: CDR1 SGHNT and CDR2 YYREEE (reference sequence). The CDR3 covers 15 residues. The CDR3 is CASSLEAGPGNTIYF. CDR3 in DNA: TGTGCCAGCAGCTTGGAGGCAGGCCCTGGAAACACCATATATTTT.

Notes on this clone: The junction shows a germline mismatch at one end, possibly a read error. The chain links TRBV7-9 to TRBJ2-1; the match to TRBD2 covers 9 bases. The CDR3 contains 18 residues. CDR1 is SEHNR, CDR2 FQNEAQ, per germline (reference sequence). The CDR3 nucleotides read TGTTCCAGCAGCTTAGAACTCTCCCAGCGGGGGGCGTACAATGAGCAGTTCTTC. As protein: CSSSLELSQRGAYNEQFF.

Of note for this clone: Mismatch with germline at one junction end may stem from a read error. V is TRBV7-9 and J is TRBJ2-5, with D unclear. This CDR3 has 14 amino acids. Germline V CDR1 and CDR2: SEHNR, FQNEAQ (reference sequence). In nucleotides, the CDR3 is TGTTCCAGCAGCTTAGGAAGTGGAGTGGAGACCCAGTACTTC. Residues: CSSSLGSGVETQYF.

Only a few counts were recorded for this clone. The V call is TRBV27, the J call TRBJ2-3; a possible D gene is TRBD2 (5 bases). From germline, CDR1 is MNHEY and CDR2 SMNVEV (reference sequence). This CDR3 is built from 12 residues. Deletions cut 3 bases from V and 11 bases from J, with 12 bases between. The chain's CDR3 is CASSFSGSKQYF. CDR3 DNA sequence: TGTGCCAGCAGTTTCTCTGGGAGTAAGCAGTATTTT.

V gene TRBV5-1 combines with J gene TRBJ2-3; D might be TRBD2 (6 bases). Looked up from germline, CDR1 is SGHRS and CDR2 is YFSETQ. CDR3 length equals 15 residues. V dropped 1 base and J dropped 2 bases, with 11 bases sitting between them. As DNA, the CDR3 is TGCGCCAGCAGCTTGCATACGGGGGTCACAGATACGCAGTATTTT. Translating gives CASSLHTGVTDTQYF.

The genes are TRBV14 and TRBJ1-6; D unresolved. Trimming shortened V by 1 base and J by 9 bases, and 13 bases separated the two germline ends. The CDR3 has 15 amino acids. Germline CDR1 is SGHDN and CDR2 is FVKESK. The CDR3 DNA reads as TGTGCCAGCAGCCAAGGAGGAGGAGGGATTTCACCCCTCCACTTT. It is translated as CASSQGGGGISPLHF.

The table lists this clone with a count of one. V usage is TRBV6-1 and J usage is TRBJ2-1, with 7 bases identical to TRBD2. The V gene end was trimmed by 4 bases and the J gene end by 7 bases; junction bases not matched to a gene: 10. The CDR3 has 15 amino acids. The V gene's germline CDR1 is MNHNS and CDR2 SASEGT. In DNA form, the CDR3 reads TGTGCCAGCAGTGCCTCGACTAGCCTGGGGAATGAGCAGTTCTTC. It is translated as CASSASTSLGNEQFF.

In its sample, this clone was seen a few times. The J gene is TRBJ1-4, the V gene TRBV5-1; D possibly corresponds to TRBD1 (5 bases). The V gene lost 5 bases and the J gene lost 6 bases, with 5 bases spanning the gap. Germline CDR1 and CDR2: SGHRS and YFSETQ. The length of the CDR3 is 11 residues. CDR3 coding DNA: TGCGCCAGCAGAGGGGATGAAAAACTGTTTTTT. Translating it yields CASRGDEKLFF.

The chain employs TRBV28 and TRBJ1-1; 8 bases are shared with TRBD1. V shed 6 bases and J 7 bases; nucleotides not matched to a gene: 10. From germline, CDR1 is MDHEN and CDR2 SYDVKM. The CDR3 totals 14 residues. This CDR3 is CASRGAGGGLEAFF. Written as DNA, the CDR3 is TGTGCCAGCAGAGGAGCAGGGGGCGGGCTTGAAGCTTTCTTT.

This clone was found once. V gene TRBV19 combines with J gene TRBJ2-7; tentative D call: TRBD1 (6 bases). V was pared by 6 bases and J by 2 bases, with 20 bases between. The length of the CDR3 is 16 residues. Germline V gene lookup returns CDR1 LNHDA and CDR2 SQIVND (reference sequence). CDR3: CASSNGQPIYPYEQYF. CDR3 coding DNA: TGTGCCAGTAGCAATGGACAGCCCATTTACCCCTACGAGCAGTACTTC.

This sequence joins TRBV7-8 and TRBJ2-2; possible D gene TRBD1, 6 bases. The germline CDR1 and CDR2 sequences are SGHVS and FQNEAQ. The V gene lost 1 base and the J gene lost 7 bases, with 10 bases spanning the gap. This CDR3 is built from 14 residues. The chain's CDR3 is CASSLDRAGGELFF. The CDR3 DNA follows: TGTGCCAGCAGCTTAGACAGGGCTGGCGGGGAGCTGTTTTTT.

The rearrangement links TRBV6-1 to TRBJ2-5, with D uncertain. Germline assignment: CDR1 MNHNS and CDR2 SASEGT. V gave up 2 bases and J gave up 5 bases, with 12 bases separating them. The CDR3 length is 14 residues. The CDR3 DNA reads as TGTGCCAGCAGTGAATGGCCTAGAAGGGAGACCCAGTACTTC. Translation: CASSEWPRRETQYF.

The chain uses TRBV5-4 and TRBJ2-5; 8 bases agree with TRBD2. CDR1 and CDR2 (germline): SGHNT, YYREEE (reference sequence). With V trimmed by 3 bases and J by 6 bases, 10 bases remained unmatched. The CDR3 extends over 15 amino acids. CDR3 DNA sequence: TGTGCCAGCAGCTCTGGACTAGCCCAGCGACAGACCCAGTACTTC. Protein product: CASSSGLAQRQTQYF. Using reference TRBV5-4 and TRBJ2-5 for the parts outside the CDR3, the full variable domain is ETGVTQSPTHLIKTRGQQVTLRCSSQSGHNTVSWYQQALGQGPQFIFQYYREEENGRGNFPPRFSGLQFPNYSSELNVNALELDDSALYLCASSSGLAQRQTQYFGPGTRLLVL.

Notes on this clone: The junction shows a germline mismatch at one end, possibly a read error. In nucleotides, the CDR3 is TGTGCTAGCAGCTCCTCCGGGACAGGGCGTGAAAAACTGTTTTTT. Its protein is CASSSSGTGREKLFF. V gene TRBV7-7 combines with J gene TRBJ1-4; TRBD1 agrees at 9 bases. The length of the CDR3 is 15 residues. Germline V lookup: CDR1 SSHAT, CDR2 FNYEAQ (reference sequence).

The chain combines TRBV9 with TRBJ1-1, with 7 bases identical to TRBD1. The V segment lost 2 bases and the J segment 4 bases; nucleotides outside the gene matches: 5. The CDR3 is 14 amino acids. Germline-derived CDR1 and CDR2 are SGDLS and YYNGEE. The CDR3 DNA reads TGTGCCAGCAGCGTTCGACAGGGTGGCACTGAAGCTTTCTTT. Translation: CASSVRQGGTEAFF.